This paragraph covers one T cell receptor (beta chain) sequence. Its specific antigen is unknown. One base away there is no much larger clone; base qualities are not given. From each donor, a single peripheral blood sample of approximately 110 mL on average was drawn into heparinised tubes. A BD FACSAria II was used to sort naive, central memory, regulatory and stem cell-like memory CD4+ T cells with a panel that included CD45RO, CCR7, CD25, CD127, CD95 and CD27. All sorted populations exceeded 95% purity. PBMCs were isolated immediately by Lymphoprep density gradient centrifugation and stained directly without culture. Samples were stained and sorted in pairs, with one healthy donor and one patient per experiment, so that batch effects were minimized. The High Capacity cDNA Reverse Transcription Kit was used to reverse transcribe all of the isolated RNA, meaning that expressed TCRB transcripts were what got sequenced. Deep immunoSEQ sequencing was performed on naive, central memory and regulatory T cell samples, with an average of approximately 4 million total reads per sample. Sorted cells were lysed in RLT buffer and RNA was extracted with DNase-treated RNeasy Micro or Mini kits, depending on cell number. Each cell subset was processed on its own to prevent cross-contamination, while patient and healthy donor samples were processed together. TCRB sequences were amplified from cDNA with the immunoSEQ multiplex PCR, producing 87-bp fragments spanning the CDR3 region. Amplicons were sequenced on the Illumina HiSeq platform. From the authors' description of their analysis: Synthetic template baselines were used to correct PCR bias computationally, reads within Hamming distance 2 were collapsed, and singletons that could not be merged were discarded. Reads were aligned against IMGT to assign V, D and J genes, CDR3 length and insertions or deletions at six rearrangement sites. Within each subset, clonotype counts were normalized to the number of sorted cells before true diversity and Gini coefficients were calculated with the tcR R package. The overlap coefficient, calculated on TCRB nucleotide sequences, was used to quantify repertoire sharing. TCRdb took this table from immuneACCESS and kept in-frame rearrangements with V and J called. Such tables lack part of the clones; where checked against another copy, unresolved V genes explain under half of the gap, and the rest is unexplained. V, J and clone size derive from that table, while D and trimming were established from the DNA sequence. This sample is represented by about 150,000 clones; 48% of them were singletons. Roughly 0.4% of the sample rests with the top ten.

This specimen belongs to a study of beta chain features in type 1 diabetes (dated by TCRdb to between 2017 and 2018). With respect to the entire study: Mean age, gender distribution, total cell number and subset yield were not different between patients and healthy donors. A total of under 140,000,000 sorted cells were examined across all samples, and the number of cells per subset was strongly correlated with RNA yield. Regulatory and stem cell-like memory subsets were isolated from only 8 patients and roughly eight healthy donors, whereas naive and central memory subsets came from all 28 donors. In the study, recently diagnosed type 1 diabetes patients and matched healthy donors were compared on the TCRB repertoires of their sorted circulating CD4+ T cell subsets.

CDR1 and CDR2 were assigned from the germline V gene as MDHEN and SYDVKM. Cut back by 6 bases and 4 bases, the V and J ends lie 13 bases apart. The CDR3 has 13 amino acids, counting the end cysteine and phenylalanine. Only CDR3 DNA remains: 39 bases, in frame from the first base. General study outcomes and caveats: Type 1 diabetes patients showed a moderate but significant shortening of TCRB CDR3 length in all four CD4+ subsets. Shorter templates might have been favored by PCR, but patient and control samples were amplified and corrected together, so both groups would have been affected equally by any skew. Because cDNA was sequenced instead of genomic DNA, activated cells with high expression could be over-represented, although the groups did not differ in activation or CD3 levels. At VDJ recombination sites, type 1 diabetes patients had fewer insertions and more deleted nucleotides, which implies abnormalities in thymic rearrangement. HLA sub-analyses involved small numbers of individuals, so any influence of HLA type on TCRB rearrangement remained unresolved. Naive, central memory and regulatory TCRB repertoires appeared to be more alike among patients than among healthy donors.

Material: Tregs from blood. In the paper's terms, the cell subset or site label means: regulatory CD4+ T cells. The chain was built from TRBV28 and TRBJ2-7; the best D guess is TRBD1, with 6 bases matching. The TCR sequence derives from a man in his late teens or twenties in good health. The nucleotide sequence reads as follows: TGTGCCAGCAGGGACGGGACATTTTACGAGCAGTACTTC. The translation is CASRDGTFYEQYF.